These 14 T cell receptor beta chains came from one sample sequenced in a study of shared clonotypes between healthy human individuals. Assay used: immunoSEQ multiplex PCR; TCRdb lists only in-frame clones, some missing. The profile shows about 2 million clones, 85% to 95% of them singletons. Input material: naive CD4+ T cells sorted from blood. Subset in this sample: CD45RA+ positively selected. These receptors all come from a man between 18 and 35 years old in good health.

CDR3 nucleotides: TGTGCCTGGAGTTCAGTCCGGACTCTGGGCCTAACTAATGAAAAACTGTTTTTT. This gives the protein CAWSSVRTLGLTNEKLFF. V is TRBV30 and J is TRBJ1-4; no clear D. Germline-derived CDR1 and CDR2 are GTSNPN and SVGIG (reference sequence). V gave up 2 bases and J gave up 1 base, with 20 bases separating them. This CDR3 comprises 18 residues.

This clone is a singleton in its sample. This same CDR3 is encoded by further DNA sequences in the sample. V and J are TRBV5-4 and TRBJ1-6; 7 positions match TRBD1. Unmatched junction bases numbered 2, after V lost 4 bases and J lost 1 base. Germline CDR1 is SGHNT and CDR2 is YYREEE (reference sequence). The CDR3 has 15 amino acids. Here the CDR3 DNA reads TGTGCCAGCAGCCTACAGGGGTCCTATAATTCACCCCTCCACTTT. It is translated as CASSLQGSYNSPLHF.

The CDR3 DNA follows: TGTGCCAGCTTCGGGGACTTCTTCACAGATACGCAGTATTTT. It codes for CASFGDFFTDTQYF. This chain connects TRBV6-6 to TRBJ2-3; perhaps TRBD2 as D (6 bases). Trimming stripped 8 bases from V and 2 bases from J, with 14 bases between. Germline CDR1 reads MNHNY; CDR2 reads SVGAGI (reference sequence). This CDR3 comprises 14 residues.

The V call is TRBV7-6, the J call TRBJ1-1, with 8 nucleotides matching TRBD1. The germline gives CDR1 SGHVS, CDR2 FNYEAQ. The CDR3 length is 13 residues. V dropped 5 bases and J dropped 4; count of bases not matched to a gene: 3. CDR3 nucleotides: TGTGCCAGCAGCAGCGGACAGGGCACTGAAGCTTTCTTT. This translates into CASSSGQGTEAFF.

This chain links TRBV7-8 with TRBJ1-2; TRBD1 agrees at 10 bases. CDR1 is SGHVS, CDR2 FQNEAQ, per germline. The ends lost 0 bases at V and 5 bases at J; junction bases unmatched: 9. This CDR3 is 17 amino acids long. This CDR3 is CASSLAVTGGGEYGYTF. The CDR3 region has the DNA TGTGCCAGCAGCTTAGCGGTGACAGGGGGCGGAGAATATGGCTACACCTTC.

Regarding this clone: Other DNA sequences in the sample encode the same CDR3. The genes are TRBV6-5 and TRBJ1-1; D is perhaps TRBD1 (5 bases). V was clipped by 7 bases and J by 2 bases, with 11 bases between them. Germline-derived CDR1 and CDR2 are MNHEY and SVGAGI. This CDR3 is 13 amino acids long. This CDR3 is CASTLGVNTEAFF. In DNA form, the CDR3 reads TGTGCCAGCACCTTGGGGGTTAACACTGAAGCTTTCTTT.

The sample holds a few counts of this clone. This CDR3 is also generated by other DNA sequences in the sample. The J gene is TRBJ1-6, the V gene TRBV30; no definite D call. V shed 1 base and J shed 3 bases, with 4 bases lying between them. Germline V CDR1 and CDR2: GTSNPN, SVGIG (reference sequence). The CDR3 is 13 amino acids. The CDR3 protein is CAWSGGYNSPLHF. The CDR3 DNA is TGTGCCTGGAGTGGGGGCTATAATTCACCCCTCCACTTT.

This clone appeared once. The identical CDR3 is also encoded by other nucleotide sequences in the sample. The chain carries TRBV9 and TRBJ1-6; D gene unclear. The length of the CDR3 is 14 residues. Germline CDR1 is SGDLS and CDR2 is YYNGEE. V lost 0 bases to trimming and J lost 7 bases, with 8 bases between them. The CDR3 DNA is TGTGCCAGCAGCGTAGCTGGGGAAAATTCACCCCTCCACTTT. This sequence encodes CASSVAGENSPLHF.

This clone was found once. This chain connects TRBV5-5 to TRBJ2-7, with 10 bases fitting TRBD1. The V and J ends lost 1 base and 6 bases, in that order; junction bases with no gene match: 4. The CDR3 contains 14 residues. Germline V lookup: CDR1 SGHKS, CDR2 YYEKEE (reference sequence). The CDR3 spells CASSLLGTGVEQYF. The CDR3 DNA follows: TGTGCCAGCAGCTTGTTAGGGACAGGGGTCGAGCAGTACTTC. Drawing the rest from reference TRBV5-5 and TRBJ2-7, the complete variable domain is DAGVTQSPTHLIKTRGQQVTLRCSPISGHKSVSWYQQVLGQGPQFIFQYYEKEERGRGNFPDRFSARQFPNYSSELNVNALLLGDSALYLCASSLLGTGVEQYFGPGTRLTVT.

To note about this clone: Additional DNA sequences in this sample encode the identical CDR3. V usage is TRBV7-2 and J usage is TRBJ1-3; no clear D. Trimming removed 1 base at V and 0 bases at J, with 7 bases between. The CDR3 contains 15 residues. Germline assignment: CDR1 SGHTA and CDR2 FQGNSA. The CDR3 nucleotides read TGTGCCAGCAGCTTAGTTGGAAGCTCTGGAAACACCATATATTTT. This sequence encodes CASSLVGSSGNTIYF.

The rearrangement links TRBV4-3 to TRBJ1-4; 7 bases agree with TRBD1. J was trimmed by 8 bases and V by 1 base; bases with no gene match: 10. The CDR3 covers 16 residues. CDR1 and CDR2 (germline): LGHNA, YSLEER. The CDR3 DNA follows: TGCGCCAGCAGCCAAGCGATGGGGACAGCTGGGGAAAAACTGTTTTTT. Translating it yields CASSQAMGTAGEKLFF.

This chain uses TRBV5-1 with TRBJ1-4; perhaps TRBD1 as D (5 bases). This CDR3 spans 15 amino acids. In germline, CDR1 is SGHRS, CDR2 YFSETQ. V was pared by 0 bases and J by 7 bases, with 13 bases between. CDR3 protein: CASSLGQGGGEKLFF. The CDR3 nucleotides read TGCGCCAGCAGCTTGGGTCAGGGCGGAGGTGAAAAACTGTTTTTT.

This chain links TRBV4-1 with TRBJ2-5, with D unclear. CDR1 and CDR2 (germline): MGHRA, YSYEKL. V lost 1 base to trimming and J lost 1 base, with 4 bases between them. The CDR3 sequence is 13 residues long. The CDR3 sequence: CASSQGSQETQYF. The CDR3 DNA reads TGCGCCAGCAGCCAAGGTAGCCAAGAGACCCAGTACTTC.

The chain combines TRBV28 with TRBJ2-7; 8 bases match TRBD1. The germline V gene encodes CDR1 MDHEN and CDR2 SYDVKM. Trimming at V came to 2 bases and at J to 0 bases, leaving 9 bases not matched to a gene. The CDR3 is 17 residues long. The CDR3 DNA is TGTGCCAGCAGTTTAGGGGCGGGGACAGGACCCTCCTACGAGCAGTACTTC. Its protein product is CASSLGAGTGPSYEQYF.